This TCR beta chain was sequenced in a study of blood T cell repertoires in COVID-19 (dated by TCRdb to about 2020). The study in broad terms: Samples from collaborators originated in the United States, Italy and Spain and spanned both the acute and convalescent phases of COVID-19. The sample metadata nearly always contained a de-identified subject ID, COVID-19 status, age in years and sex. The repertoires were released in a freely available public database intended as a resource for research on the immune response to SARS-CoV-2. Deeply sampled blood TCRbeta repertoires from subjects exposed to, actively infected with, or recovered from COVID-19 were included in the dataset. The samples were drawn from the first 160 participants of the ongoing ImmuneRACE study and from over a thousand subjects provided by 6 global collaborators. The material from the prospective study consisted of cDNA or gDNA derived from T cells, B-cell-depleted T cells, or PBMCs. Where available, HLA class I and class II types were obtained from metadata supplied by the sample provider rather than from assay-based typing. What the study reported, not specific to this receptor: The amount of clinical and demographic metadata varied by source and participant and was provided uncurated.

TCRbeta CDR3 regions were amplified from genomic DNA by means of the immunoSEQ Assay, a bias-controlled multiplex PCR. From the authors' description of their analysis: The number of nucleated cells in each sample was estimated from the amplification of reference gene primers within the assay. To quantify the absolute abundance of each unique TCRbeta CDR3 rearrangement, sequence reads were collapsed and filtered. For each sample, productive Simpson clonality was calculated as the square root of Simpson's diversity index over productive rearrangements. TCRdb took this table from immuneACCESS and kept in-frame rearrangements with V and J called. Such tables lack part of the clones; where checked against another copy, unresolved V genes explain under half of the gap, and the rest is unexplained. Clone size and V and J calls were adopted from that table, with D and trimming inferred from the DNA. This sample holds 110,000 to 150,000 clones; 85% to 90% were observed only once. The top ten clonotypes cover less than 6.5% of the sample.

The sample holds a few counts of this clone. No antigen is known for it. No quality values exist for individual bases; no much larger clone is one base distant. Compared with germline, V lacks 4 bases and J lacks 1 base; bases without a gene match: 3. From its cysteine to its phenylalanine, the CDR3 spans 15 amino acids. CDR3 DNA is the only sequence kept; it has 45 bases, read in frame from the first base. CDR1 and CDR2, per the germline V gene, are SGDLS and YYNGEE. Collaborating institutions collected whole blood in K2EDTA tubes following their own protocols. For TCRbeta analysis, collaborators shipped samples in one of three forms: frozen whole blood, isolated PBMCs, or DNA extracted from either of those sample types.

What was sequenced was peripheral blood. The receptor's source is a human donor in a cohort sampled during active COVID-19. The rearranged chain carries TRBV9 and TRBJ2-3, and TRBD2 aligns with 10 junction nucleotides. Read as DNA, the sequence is TGTGCCAGCAGCAATGGACTAGCGGGCACAGATACGCAGTATTTT. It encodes CASSNGLAGTDTQYF.